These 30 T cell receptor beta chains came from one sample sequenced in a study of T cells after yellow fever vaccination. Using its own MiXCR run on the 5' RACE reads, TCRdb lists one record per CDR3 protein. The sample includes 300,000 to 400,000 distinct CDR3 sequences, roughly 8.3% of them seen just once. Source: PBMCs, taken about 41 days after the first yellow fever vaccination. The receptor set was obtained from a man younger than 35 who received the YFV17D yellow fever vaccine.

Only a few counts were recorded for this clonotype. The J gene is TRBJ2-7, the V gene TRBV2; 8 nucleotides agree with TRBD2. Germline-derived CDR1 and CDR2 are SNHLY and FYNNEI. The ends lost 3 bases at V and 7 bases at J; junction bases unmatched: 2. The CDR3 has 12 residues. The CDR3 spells CASSEERGEQYF. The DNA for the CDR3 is TGTGCCAGCAGTGAGGAGCGGGGGGAGCAGTACTTC.

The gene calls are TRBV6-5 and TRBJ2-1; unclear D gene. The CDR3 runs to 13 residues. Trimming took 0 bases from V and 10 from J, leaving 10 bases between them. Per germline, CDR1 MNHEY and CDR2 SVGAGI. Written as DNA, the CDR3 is TGTGCCAGCAGTTACTCATCCACACGCGAGCAGTTCTTC. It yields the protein CASSYSSTREQFF.

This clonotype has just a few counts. The CDR3 coding sequence is TGTGCCAGCTCACCACCAACAGACTATGGCTACACCTTC. It codes for CASSPPTDYGYTF. The rearrangement joins TRBV18 to TRBJ1-2; D is unresolved. Per the germline V gene, CDR1 is KGHSH and CDR2 is LQKENI. Trimming left V 0 bases short and J 3 bases short, with 5 bases between. This CDR3 is built from 13 residues.

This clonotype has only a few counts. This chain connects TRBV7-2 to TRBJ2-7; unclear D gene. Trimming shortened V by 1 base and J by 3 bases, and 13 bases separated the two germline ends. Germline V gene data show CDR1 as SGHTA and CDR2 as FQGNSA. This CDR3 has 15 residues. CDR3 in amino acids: CASSLDRGRFYEQYV. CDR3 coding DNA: TGTGCCAGCAGCTTAGACCGCGGCAGATTCTACGAGCAGTACGTC.

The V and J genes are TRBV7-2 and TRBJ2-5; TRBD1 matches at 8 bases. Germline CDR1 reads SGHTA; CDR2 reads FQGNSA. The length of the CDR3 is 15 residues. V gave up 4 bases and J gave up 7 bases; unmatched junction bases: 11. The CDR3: CASSSGRGQGVTQYF. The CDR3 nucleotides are TGTGCCAGCAGCTCTGGGCGCGGACAGGGAGTGACCCAGTACTTC.

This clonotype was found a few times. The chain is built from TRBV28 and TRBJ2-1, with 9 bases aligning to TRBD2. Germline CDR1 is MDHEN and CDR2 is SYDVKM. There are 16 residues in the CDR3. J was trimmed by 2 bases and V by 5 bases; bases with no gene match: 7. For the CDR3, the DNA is TGTGCCAGCAGTCCTATAGCGGGAGACACCTACAATGAGCAGTTCTTC. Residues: CASSPIAGDTYNEQFF.

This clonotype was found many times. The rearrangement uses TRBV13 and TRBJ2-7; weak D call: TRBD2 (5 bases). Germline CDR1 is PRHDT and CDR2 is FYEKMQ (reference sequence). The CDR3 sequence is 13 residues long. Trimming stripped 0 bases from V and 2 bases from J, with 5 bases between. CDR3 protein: CASSLGRAYEQYV. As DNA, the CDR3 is TGTGCCAGCAGCTTAGGGCGGGCCTACGAGCAGTACGTC.

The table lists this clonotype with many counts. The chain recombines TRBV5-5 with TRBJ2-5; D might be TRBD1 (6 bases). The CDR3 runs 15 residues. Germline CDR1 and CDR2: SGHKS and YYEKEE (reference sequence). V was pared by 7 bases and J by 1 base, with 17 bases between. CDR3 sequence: CASADRSNVQETQYF. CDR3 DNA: TGTGCCAGCGCCGACAGGTCAAATGTCCAAGAGACCCAGTACTTC.

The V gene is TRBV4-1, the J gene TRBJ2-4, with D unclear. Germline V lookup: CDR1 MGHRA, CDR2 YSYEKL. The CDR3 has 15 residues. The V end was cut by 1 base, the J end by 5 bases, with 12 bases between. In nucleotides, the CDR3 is TGCGCCAGCAGCCAAGTGGGCAGGCGCCAAAACATTCAGTACTTC. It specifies CASSQVGRRQNIQYF.

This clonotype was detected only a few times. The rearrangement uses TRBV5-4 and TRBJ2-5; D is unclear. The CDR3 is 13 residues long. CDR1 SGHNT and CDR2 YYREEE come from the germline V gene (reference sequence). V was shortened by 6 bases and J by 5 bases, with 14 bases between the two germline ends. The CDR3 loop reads CASTPGEMETQYF. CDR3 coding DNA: TGTGCCAGCACTCCCGGTGAGATGGAGACCCAGTACTTC.

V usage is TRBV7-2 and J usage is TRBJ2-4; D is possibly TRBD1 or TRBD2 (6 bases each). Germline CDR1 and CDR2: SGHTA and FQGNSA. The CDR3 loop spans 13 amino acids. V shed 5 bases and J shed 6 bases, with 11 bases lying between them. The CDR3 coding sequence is TGTGCCAGCAGCGGGGGGCAGGGAAACATTCAGTACTTC. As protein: CASSGGQGNIQYF.

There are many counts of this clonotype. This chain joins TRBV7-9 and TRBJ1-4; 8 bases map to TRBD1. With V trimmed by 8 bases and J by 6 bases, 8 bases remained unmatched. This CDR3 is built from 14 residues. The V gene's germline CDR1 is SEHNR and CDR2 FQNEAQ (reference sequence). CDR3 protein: CASALTGAYEKLFF. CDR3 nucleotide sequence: TGTGCCAGCGCCTTGACAGGGGCATATGAAAAACTGTTTTTT. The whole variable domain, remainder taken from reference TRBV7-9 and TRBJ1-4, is DTGVSQNPRHKITKRGQNVTFRCDPISEHNRLYWYRQTLGQGPEFLTYFQNEAQLEKSRLLSDRFSAERPKGSFSTLEIQRTEQGDSAMYLCASALTGAYEKLFFGSGTQLSVL.

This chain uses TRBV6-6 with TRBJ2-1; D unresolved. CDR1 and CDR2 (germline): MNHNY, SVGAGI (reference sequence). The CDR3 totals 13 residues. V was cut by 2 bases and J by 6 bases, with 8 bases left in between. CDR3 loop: CASSYSALNEQFF. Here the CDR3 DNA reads TGTGCCAGCAGTTACAGTGCCCTCAATGAGCAGTTCTTC.

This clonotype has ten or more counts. The DNA of the CDR3 is TGTGCCAGCAGTTACCAGGGGGCCTACGAGCAGTACGTC. This translates into CASSYQGAYEQYV. This chain links TRBV6-2 or TRBV6-3 with TRBJ2-7; the match to TRBD1 covers 7 bases. CDR1 and CDR2 from the germline V gene are MNHEY and SVGEGT. Trimming cost V 2 bases and J 2 bases; bases outside gene matches: 0. The CDR3 is 13 amino acids.

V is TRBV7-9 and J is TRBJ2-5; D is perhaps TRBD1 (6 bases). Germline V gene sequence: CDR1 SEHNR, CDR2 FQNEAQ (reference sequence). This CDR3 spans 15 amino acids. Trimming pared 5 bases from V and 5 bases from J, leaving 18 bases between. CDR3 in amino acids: CASSPRDNAQETQYF. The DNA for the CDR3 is TGTGCCAGCAGCCCGAGGGACAATGCCCAGGAGACCCAGTACTTC.

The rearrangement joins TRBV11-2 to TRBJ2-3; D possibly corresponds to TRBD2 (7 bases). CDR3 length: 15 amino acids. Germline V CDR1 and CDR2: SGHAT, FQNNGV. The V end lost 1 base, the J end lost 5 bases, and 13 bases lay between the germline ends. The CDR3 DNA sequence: TGTGCCAGCAGCTTAGTGGGCGGGGGCCAAGATACGCAGTATTTT. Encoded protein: CASSLVGGGQDTQYF.

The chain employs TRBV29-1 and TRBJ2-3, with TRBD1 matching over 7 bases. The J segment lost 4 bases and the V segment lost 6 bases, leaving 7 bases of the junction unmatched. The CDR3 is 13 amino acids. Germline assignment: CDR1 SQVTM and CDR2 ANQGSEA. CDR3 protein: CSVRDRGADTQYF. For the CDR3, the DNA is TGCAGCGTCCGGGACAGAGGCGCAGATACGCAGTATTTT.

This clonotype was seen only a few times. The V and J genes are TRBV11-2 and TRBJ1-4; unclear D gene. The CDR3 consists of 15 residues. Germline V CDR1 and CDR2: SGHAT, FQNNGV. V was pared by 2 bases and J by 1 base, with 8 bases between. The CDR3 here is CASSLPHGTNEKLFF. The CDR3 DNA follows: TGTGCCAGCAGCTTACCCCACGGAACTAATGAAAAACTGTTTTTT.

For the CDR3, the DNA is TGTGCCACCAGTGATCCGGGACAGGGGAGAAATGAGCAGTTCTTC. Encoded protein: CATSDPGQGRNEQFF. The V call is TRBV24-1, the J call TRBJ2-1; 10 bases match TRBD1. CDR1 and CDR2 from the germline V gene are KGHDR and SFDVKD. This CDR3 has 15 residues. The V gene end was trimmed by 3 bases and the J gene end by 7 bases; junction bases not matched to a gene: 5.

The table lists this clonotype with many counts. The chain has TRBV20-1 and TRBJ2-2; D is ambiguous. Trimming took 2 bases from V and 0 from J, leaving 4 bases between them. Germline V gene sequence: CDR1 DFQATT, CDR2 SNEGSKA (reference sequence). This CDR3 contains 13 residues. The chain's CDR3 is CSARRANTGELFF. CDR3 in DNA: TGCAGTGCTAGACGAGCGAACACCGGGGAGCTGTTTTTT.

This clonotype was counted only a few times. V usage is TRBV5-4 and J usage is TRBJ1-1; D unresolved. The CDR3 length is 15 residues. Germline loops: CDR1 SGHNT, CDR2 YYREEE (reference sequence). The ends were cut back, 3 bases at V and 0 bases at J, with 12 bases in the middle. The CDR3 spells CASSYPGGLNTEAFF. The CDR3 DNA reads TGTGCCAGCAGCTACCCCGGCGGATTGAACACTGAAGCTTTCTTT.

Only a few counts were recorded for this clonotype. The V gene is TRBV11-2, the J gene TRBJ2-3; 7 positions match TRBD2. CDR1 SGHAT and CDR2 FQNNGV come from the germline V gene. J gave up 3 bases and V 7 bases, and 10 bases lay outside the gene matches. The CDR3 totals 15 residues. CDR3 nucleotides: TGTGCCAGCACCCCTAGACAGCGGGGAACAGATACGCAGTATTTT. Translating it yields CASTPRQRGTDTQYF.

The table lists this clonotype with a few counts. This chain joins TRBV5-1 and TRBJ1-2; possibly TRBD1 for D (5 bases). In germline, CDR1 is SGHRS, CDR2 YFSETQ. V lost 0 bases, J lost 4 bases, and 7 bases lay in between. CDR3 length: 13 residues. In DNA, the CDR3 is TGCGCCAGCAGCTTGGTCAGGGCCTATGGCTACACCTTC. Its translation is CASSLVRAYGYTF. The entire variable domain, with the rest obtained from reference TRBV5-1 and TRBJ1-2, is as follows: KAGVTQTPRYLIKTRGQQVTLSCSPISGHRSVSWYQQTPGQGLQFLFEYFSETQRNKGNFPGRFSGRQFSNSRSEMNVSTLELGDSALYLCASSLVRAYGYTFGSGTRLTVV.

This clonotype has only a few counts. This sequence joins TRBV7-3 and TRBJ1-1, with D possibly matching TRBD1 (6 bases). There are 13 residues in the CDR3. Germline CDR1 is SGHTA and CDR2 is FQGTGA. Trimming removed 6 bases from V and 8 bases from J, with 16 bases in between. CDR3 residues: CASSPGELGEAFF. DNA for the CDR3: TGTGCCAGCAGTCCAGGGGAACTTGGAGAAGCTTTCTTT.

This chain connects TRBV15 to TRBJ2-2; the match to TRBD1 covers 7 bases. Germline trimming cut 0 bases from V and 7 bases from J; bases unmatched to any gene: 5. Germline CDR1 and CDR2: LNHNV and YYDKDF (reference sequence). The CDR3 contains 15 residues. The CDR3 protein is CATSREGGQGGELFF. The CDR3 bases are TGTGCCACCAGCAGAGAAGGGGGCCAAGGCGGGGAGCTGTTTTTT.

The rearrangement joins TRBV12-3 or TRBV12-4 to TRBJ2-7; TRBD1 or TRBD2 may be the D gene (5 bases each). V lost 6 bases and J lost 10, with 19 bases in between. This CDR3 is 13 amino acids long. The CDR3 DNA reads TGTGCCAGCAGCGCCTCCGAGGGGCTCAGACAGTACGTC. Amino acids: CASSASEGLRQYV.

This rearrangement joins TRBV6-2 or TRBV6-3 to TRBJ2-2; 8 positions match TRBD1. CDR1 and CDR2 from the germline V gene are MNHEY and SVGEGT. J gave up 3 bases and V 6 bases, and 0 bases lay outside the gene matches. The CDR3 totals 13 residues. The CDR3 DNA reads TGTGCCAGCAGGACAGGGGACACCGGGGAGCTGTTTTTT. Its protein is CASRTGDTGELFF.

CDR3 loop: CASSTLSGQGYHEQYF. In nucleotides, the CDR3 is TGTGCCAGCTCAACGCTTTCGGGACAGGGGTACCACGAGCAGTACTTC. The chain couples TRBV18 to TRBJ2-7; 10 bases match TRBD1. With V trimmed by 5 bases and J by 5 bases, 12 bases remained unmatched. CDR3 length equals 16 residues. CDR1 and CDR2 (germline): KGHSH, LQKENI. Based on the CDR3 plus reference TRBV18 and TRBJ2-7, the full variable domain is NAGVMQNPRHLVRRRGQEARLRCSPMKGHSHVYWYRQLPEEGLKFMVYLQKENIIDESGMPKERFSAEFPKEGPSILRIQQVVRGDSAAYFCASSTLSGQGYHEQYFGPGTRLTVT.

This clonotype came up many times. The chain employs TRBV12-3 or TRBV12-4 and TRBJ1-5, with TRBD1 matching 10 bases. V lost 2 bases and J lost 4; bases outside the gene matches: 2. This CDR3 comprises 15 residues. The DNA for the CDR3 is TGTGCCAGCAGTTTACGACAGGGGGCAAATCAGCCCCAGCATTTT. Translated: CASSLRQGANQPQHF.

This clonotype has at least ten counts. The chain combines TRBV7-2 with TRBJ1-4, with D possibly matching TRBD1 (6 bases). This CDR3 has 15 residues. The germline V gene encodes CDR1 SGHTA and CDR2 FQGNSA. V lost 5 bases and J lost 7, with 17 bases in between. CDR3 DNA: TGTGCCAGCAGCATTCAAGGTGGAGGGGGTGAAAAACTGTTTTTT. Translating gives CASSIQGGGGEKLFF.